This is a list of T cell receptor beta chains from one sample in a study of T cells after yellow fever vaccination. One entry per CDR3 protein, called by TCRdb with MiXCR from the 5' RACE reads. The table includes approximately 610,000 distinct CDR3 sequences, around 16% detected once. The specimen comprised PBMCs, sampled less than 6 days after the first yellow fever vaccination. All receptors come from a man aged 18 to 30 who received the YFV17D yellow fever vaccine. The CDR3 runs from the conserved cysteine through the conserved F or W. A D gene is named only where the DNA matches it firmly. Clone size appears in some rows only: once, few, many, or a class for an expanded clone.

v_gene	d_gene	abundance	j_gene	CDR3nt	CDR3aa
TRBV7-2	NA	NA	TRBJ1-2	TGTGCCAGCGGAACAGGCTCTAGGAGCGACTACACCTTC	CASGTGSRSDYTF
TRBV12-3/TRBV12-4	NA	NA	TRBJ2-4	TGTGCCAGCAGTCCGCCATCCAGGGGTCTAGAAGTGTACAAAAACATTCAGTACTTC	CASSPPSRGLEVYKNIQYF
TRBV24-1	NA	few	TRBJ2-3	TGTGCCACCGCCACACCTCAGGGGTTTACGCAGTATTTT	CATATPQGFTQYF
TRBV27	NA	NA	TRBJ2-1	TGTGCCAGCACCACCCGTAGGGAAAGCTACAATGAGCAGTTCTTC	CASTTRRESYNEQFF
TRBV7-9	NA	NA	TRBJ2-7	TGTGCCAGCAGCGATTGGGACCCCCAGAGCTACGAGCAGTACTTC	CASSDWDPQSYEQYF
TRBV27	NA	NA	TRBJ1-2	TGTGCCAGCAGTCGACACACCGACTATGGCTACACCTTC	CASSRHTDYGYTF
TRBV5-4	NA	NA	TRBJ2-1	TGTGCCAGCAGCCCTTTCGAAGACAATGAGCAGTTCTTC	CASSPFEDNEQFF
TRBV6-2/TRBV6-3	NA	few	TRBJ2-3	TGTGCCAGCAGTTATCAGGGAAGGAGCACAGATACGCAGTATTTT	CASSYQGRSTDTQYF
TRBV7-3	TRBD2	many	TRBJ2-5	TGTGCCAGCAGCTATCCGGGACTAGCGACTTCCTTGCAGACCCAGTACTTC	CASSYPGLATSLQTQYF
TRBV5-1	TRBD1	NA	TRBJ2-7	TGCGCCAGCAGCGGGACAGGGGAGAAAGACTACGAGCAGTACTTC	CASSGTGEKDYEQYF
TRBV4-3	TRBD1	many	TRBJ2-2	TGCGCCAGCAGCCAGAGACAGGGCACCGGGGAGCTGTTTTTT	CASSQRQGTGELFF
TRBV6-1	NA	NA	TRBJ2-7	TGTGCCAGCAGACCCTTAGGGGTTTCTGACTACGAGCAGTACTTC	CASRPLGVSDYEQYF
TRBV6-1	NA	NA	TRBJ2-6	TGTGCCAGCAGCCGCTACGGGGACACGAGCTCTGGGGCCAACGTCCTGACTTTC	CASSRYGDTSSGANVLTF
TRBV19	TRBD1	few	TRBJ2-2	TGTGCCACCCACAGGGGGTACACCGGGGAGCTGTTTTTT	CATHRGYTGELFF
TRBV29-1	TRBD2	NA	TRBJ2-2	TGCAGCGGCAGGACTAGCCTCTTAACCGGGGAGCTGTTTTTT	CSGRTSLLTGELFF
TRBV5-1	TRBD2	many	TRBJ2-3	TGCGCCAGCAGCCTTGGGACTAGCGGGTCCACAGATACGCAGTATTTT	CASSLGTSGSTDTQYF
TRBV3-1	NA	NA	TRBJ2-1	TGTGCCAGCAGCCAAAACCGAAGGACGGAGCAGTTCTTC	CASSQNRRTEQFF
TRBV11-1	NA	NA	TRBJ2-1	TGTGCCAGCGGATCACGGACAGTCTACAATGAGCAGTTCTTC	CASGSRTVYNEQFF
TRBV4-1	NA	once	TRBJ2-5	TGCGCCGGCAGCCAAGATGCCTTTGGGCGAGAGACCCAGTACTTC	CAGSQDAFGRETQYF
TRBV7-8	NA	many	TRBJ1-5	TGTGCCAGCAGCCCAAATGCAGACGGCGGCAATCAGCCCCAGCATTTT	CASSPNADGGNQPQHF
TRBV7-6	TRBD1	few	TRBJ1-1	TGTGCCAGCAGCTTCGCAGGGGGGGCTGAAGCTTTCTTT	CASSFAGGAEAFF
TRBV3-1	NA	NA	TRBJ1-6	TGTGCCAGCAGCCCCCTGGGAGCGTCACCCCTCCACTTT	CASSPLGASPLHF
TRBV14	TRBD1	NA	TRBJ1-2	TGTGCCAGCAGCCAGGACTACAGGGGCCCCCCGTATGGCTACACCTTC	CASSQDYRGPPYGYTF
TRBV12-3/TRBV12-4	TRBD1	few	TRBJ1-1	TGTGCCAGCAGTCGGGACAGGAGCACTGAAGCTTTCTTT	CASSRDRSTEAFF
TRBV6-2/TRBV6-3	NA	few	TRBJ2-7	TGTGCCAGTGAGACTCGACAGGACAACTACGAGCAGTACTTC	CASETRQDNYEQYF
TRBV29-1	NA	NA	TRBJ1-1	TGCAGCGTCACCCGGACAGTAATGAACACTGAAGCTTTCTTT	CSVTRTVMNTEAFF
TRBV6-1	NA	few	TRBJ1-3	TGTGCCAGCCAGCGGGGCGTCTCTGGAAACACCATATATTTT	CASQRGVSGNTIYF
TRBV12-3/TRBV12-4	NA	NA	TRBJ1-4	TGTGCCAGCAGTCCCAGCCATTCTAATGAAAAACTGTTTTTT	CASSPSHSNEKLFF
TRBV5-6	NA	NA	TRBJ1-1	TGTGCCAGCAGCCTCGTGAACCAGAACACTGAAGCTTTCTTT	CASSLVNQNTEAFF
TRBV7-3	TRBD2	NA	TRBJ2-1	TGTGCCAGCAGCCCCCTCGGCGGGGGGGTGGGGTACAATGAGCAGTTCTTC	CASSPLGGGVGYNEQFF
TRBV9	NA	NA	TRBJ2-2	TGTGCCAGCAGCATCGGGGGAACCGGGGAGCTGTTTTTT	CASSIGGTGELFF
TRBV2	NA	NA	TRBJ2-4	TGTGCCAGCAGTGCAGGGTTGGATCACATTCAGTACTTC	CASSAGLDHIQYF
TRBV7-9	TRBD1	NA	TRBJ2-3	TGTGCCAGCAGAAGAAGCGACAGGGCTAGCACAGATACGCAGTATTTT	CASRRSDRASTDTQYF
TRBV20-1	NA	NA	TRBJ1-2	TGCAGTGCTAGTACAGGCACTTATGGCTACACCTTC	CSASTGTYGYTF
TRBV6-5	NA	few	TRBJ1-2	TGTGCCAGCAGTTACTCGAGACAGGCTTTGAATGGCTACACCTTC	CASSYSRQALNGYTF
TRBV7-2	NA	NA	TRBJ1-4	TGTGCCAGCAGCTTAAGGGGGGACAAAGAAAAACTGTTTTTT	CASSLRGDKEKLFF
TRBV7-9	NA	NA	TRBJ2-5	TGTGCCAGCAGCTACAGGGTTTATCTGGAGTTAGAGACCCAGTACTTC	CASSYRVYLELETQYF
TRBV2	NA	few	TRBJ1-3	TGTGCCAGCAGCACGTCGGACAGTGGGGGAGACACCATATATTTT	CASSTSDSGGDTIYF
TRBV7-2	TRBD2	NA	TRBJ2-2	TGTGCCAGCAGCTTATGGCGGGGGGCTAACACCGGGGAGCTGTTTTTT	CASSLWRGANTGELFF
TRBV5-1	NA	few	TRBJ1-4	TGCGCCAGCAGCTTCCGACACTATACTAATGAAAAACTGTTTTTT	CASSFRHYTNEKLFF
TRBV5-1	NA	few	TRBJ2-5	TGCGCCAGCAGCTTGGAAGCGGGACAGTCGTACCAAGAGACCCAGTACTTC	CASSLEAGQSYQETQYF
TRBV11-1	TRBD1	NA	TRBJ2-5	TGTGCCAGCAGCCGAAACGACAGGGGGCTGGAGACCCAGTACTTC	CASSRNDRGLETQYF
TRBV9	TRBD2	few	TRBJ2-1	TGTGCCAGCAGCCCCGGGAGCGGGGGGGGAAATGAGCAGTTCTTC	CASSPGSGGGNEQFF
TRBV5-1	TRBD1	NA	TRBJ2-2	TGCGCCAGCAGCTTACAACCTACGGGACAGGGGAACACCGGGGAGCTGTTTTTT	CASSLQPTGQGNTGELFF
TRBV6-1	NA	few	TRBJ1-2	TGTGCCAGCAGCGTAGGATCCAGGGACTATGGCTACACCTTC	CASSVGSRDYGYTF
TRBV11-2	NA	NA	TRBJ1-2	TGTGCCAGCAGCTTCCCCCCCGGGTTACCCTTAGAGGGCTACACCTTC	CASSFPPGLPLEGYTF
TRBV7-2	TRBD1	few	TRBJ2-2	TGTGCCAGCAGTTCCGGGACAGGGGGATTTGGCACCGGGGAGCTGTTTTTT	CASSSGTGGFGTGELFF
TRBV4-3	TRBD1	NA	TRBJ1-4	TGCGCCAGCAGCCGTTCAGGGGGCAGGAGGGAAAAACTGTTTTTT	CASSRSGGRREKLFF
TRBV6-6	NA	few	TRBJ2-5	TGTGCCAGCAGTACCGGGGACATAGAGACCCAGTACTTC	CASSTGDIETQYF
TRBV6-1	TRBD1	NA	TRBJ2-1	TGTGCCAGCAGTGACTCGGACAGGGCGGCGTTCTTC	CASSDSDRAAFF
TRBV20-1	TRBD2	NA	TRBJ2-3	TGCAGTGCTACTCGGACTAGCGGGGATCCCACAGATACGCAGTATTTT	CSATRTSGDPTDTQYF
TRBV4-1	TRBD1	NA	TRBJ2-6	TGCGCCAGCAGCCCCCAGGACAGGGGGAAATCTGGGGCCAACGTCCTGACTTTC	CASSPQDRGKSGANVLTF
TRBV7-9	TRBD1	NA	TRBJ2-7	TGTGCCAGCAGCCGGATCCGGGACAGGGTCTACGAGCAGTACTTC	CASSRIRDRVYEQYF
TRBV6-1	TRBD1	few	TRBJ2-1	TGTGCCAGCAGCCAAATAATACAGGGGGCAGAGCAGTTCTTC	CASSQIIQGAEQFF
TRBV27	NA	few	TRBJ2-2	TGTGCCAGCACTACCTTGGGGGGCACCGGGGAGCTGTTTTTT	CASTTLGGTGELFF
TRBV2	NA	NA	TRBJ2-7	TGTGCCAGCAGATCCTTGCTGGGGGTAACCTACGAGCAGTACTTC	CASRSLLGVTYEQYF
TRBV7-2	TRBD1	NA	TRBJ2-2	TGTGCCAGCAGCCTCGACAGGGGGCGCACCGGGGAGCTGTTTTTT	CASSLDRGRTGELFF